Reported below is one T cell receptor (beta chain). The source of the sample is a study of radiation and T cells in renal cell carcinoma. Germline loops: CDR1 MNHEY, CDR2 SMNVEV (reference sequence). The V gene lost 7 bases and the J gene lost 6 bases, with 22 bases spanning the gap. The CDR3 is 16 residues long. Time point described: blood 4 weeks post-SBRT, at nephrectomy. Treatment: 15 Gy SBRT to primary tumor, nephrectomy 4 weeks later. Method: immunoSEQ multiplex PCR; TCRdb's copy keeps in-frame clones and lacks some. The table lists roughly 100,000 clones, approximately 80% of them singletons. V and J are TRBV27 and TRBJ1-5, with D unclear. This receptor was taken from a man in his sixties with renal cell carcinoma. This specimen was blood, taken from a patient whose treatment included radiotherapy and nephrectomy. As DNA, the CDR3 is TGTGCCAGCACCGGTTTGGGCGGAGCCGTTATTCAGCCCCAGCATTTT. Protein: CASTGLGGAVIQPQHF.